A selection of T cell receptor beta chains follows, all from one sample in a study of T cell changes during pregnancy in multiple sclerosis. Sequenced by immunoSEQ multiplex PCR; TCRdb stores in-frame clones only, minus some. The sample contains approximately 90,000 clones, around 92% of which appear only once. Sequenced material: peripheral blood, taken after pregnancy. The receptors come from a female donor with multiple sclerosis, enrolled in a pregnancy study. The CDR3 runs from the conserved cysteine through the conserved F or W. A D gene is named only where the DNA matches it firmly. Clone size is given for some rows only: seen once, a few or many times, or a class if the clone is expanded.

TRBV7-9	TRBJ1-1	few	.	TGTGCCAGCAGGACTCCAAGGGGAGGAACTGAAGCTTTCTTT	CASRTPRGGTEAFF
TRBV7-9	TRBJ1-1	.	.	TGTGCCAGCAGCCCCGTATACCACTTCGCACCGGACACTGAAGCTTTCTTT	CASSPVYHFAPDTEAFF
TRBV4-2	TRBJ1-1	.	TRBD1	TGTGCCAGCAGCCGCGGACAGGGAATGAACACTGAAGCTTTCTTT	CASSRGQGMNTEAFF
TRBV30	TRBJ2-5	.	.	TGTGCCTGGAGTTTCCGGGAGACCCAGTACTTC	CAWSFRETQYF
TRBV6-5	TRBJ2-3	.	TRBD1	TGTGCCAGCAGGTCGACAGGGGGCTCAGATACGCAGTATTTT	CASRSTGGSDTQYF
TRBV5-1	TRBJ2-2	.	.	TGCGCCAGCAGCTATCAACAGGGATCCGGGGAGCTGTTTTTT	CASSYQQGSGELFF
TRBV7-2	TRBJ1-1	few	.	TGTGCCAGCAGCACCCGGGGGGCAAACACTGAAGCTTTCTTT	CASSTRGANTEAFF
TRBV6-1	TRBJ1-4	.	.	TGTGCCAGCTTGGACACGGGCGTGGAAAAACTGTTTTTT	CASLDTGVEKLFF
TRBV19	TRBJ1-5	.	TRBD1	TGTGCCAGTAGTATAGTCAGGGGGCCTCAGCCCCAGCATTTT	CASSIVRGPQPQHF
TRBV7-6	TRBJ2-7	.	TRBD1	TGTGCCAGCAGCTCAATGGGGGTTTACATAGGGGGCAGGCCGAGCTCCTACGAGCAGTACTTC	CASSSMGVYIGGRPSSYEQYF
TRBV4-2	TRBJ1-5	few	TRBD1	TGTGCCAGCAGCCAAGATCTGGCAGGGGGAGAGCCCCAGCATTTT	CASSQDLAGGEPQHF
TRBV4-1	TRBJ1-3	.	.	TGCGCCAGCAGCGCACAGGGTTTGGCTGGAAACACCATATATTTT	CASSAQGLAGNTIYF
TRBV10-3	TRBJ2-3	once	TRBD2	TGTGCCATCAGTGAGTCGACTAGCGTCGCAGATACGCAGTATTTT	CAISESTSVADTQYF
TRBV2	TRBJ1-5	.	.	TGTGCCAGCAGTGAAATGGAGTTTCAGCCCCAGCATTTT	CASSEMEFQPQHF
TRBV9	TRBJ2-2	.	.	TGTGCCAGCAGCGTAGTCGGGGGATCGGCCGGGGAGCTGTTTTTT	CASSVVGGSAGELFF
TRBV11-3	TRBJ2-2	.	TRBD1	TGTGCCAGCAGAGTGACAGGGGCCTCCGGGGAGCTGTTTTTT	CASRVTGASGELFF
TRBV5-1	TRBJ1-6	.	.	TGCGCCAGCAGCGGGAGGAGCTCCTATAATTCACCCCTCCACTTT	CASSGRSSYNSPLHF
TRBV6-6	TRBJ2-1	few	TRBD2	TGTGCCAGCAGTTACTCGTCGGGGGGTAATGAGCAGTTCTTC	CASSYSSGGNEQFF
TRBV7-9	TRBJ1-2	.	.	TGTGCCAGCAGCTCAGAACGGGACTATGGCTACACCTTC	CASSSERDYGYTF
TRBV4-3	TRBJ2-1	.	TRBD2	TGCGCCAGCAGCCAAGATCGGTGGACTAGCGGGGGGCCGAATGAGCAGTTCTTC	CASSQDRWTSGGPNEQFF
TRBV10-2	TRBJ2-3	.	TRBD2	TGCGCCAGCAGTGATGGGCTAGCGGAGAACACAGATACGCAGTATTTT	CASSDGLAENTDTQYF
TRBV5-8	TRBJ1-4	.	.	TGTGCCAGCAGCTTGGGAGTTGCAACTAATGAAAAACTGTTTTTT	CASSLGVATNEKLFF
TRBV9	TRBJ2-1	.	.	TGTGCCAGCAGCGTAGAAGGCGGTCTGTTGCGAAATGAGCAGTTCTTC	CASSVEGGLLRNEQFF
TRBV5-6	TRBJ2-1	once	.	TGTGCCAGCAGCATCGGGGATGAGCAGTTCTTC	CASSIGDEQFF
TRBV4-3	TRBJ1-4	few	.	TGCGCCAGCAGCCAAGATCGACAGACAGCAGAAAAACTGTTTTTT	CASSQDRQTAEKLFF
TRBV4-1	TRBJ2-5	.	TRBD2	TGCGCCAGCAGCCAAGGGACTAGCGAGGAGACCCAGTACTTC	CASSQGTSEETQYF
TRBV5-4	TRBJ1-1	.	.	TGTGCCAGCAGCCTATGGAGGGACCTCTCCACTGAAGCTTTCTTT	CASSLWRDLSTEAFF
TRBV6-1	TRBJ2-7	.	.	TGTGCCAGCAGTGTCAGCCCCCACTCAGCGACAGGCGAGCAGTACTTC	CASSVSPHSATGEQYF
TRBV30	TRBJ1-2	.	.	TGTGCCTGGGGGGCGGGGTATGGCTACACCTTC	CAWGAGYGYTF
TRBV30	TRBJ2-3	.	.	TGTGCCTGGACTCGGGGGGCAACAGATACGCAGTATTTT	CAWTRGATDTQYF
TRBV29-1	TRBJ2-2	.	TRBD1	TGCAGTCACGACAGGGCGGATGGGGAGCTGTTTTTT	CSHDRADGELFF
TRBV7-9	TRBJ2-2	.	TRBD2	TGTGCCAGCAGCTTAAGACTAGCGGGGGACACCGGGGAGCTGTTTTTT	CASSLRLAGDTGELFF
TRBV5-6	TRBJ2-1	.	.	TGTGCCAGCCGACCCCAGGGGAACAATGAGCAGTTCTTC	CASRPQGNNEQFF
TRBV5-1	TRBJ1-1	.	.	TGCGCCACCCATGGGGAAGGACACAACACTGAAGCTTTCTTT	CATHGEGHNTEAFF
TRBV2	TRBJ1-2	.	.	TGTGCCAGCAGTGAGGAAAGGGGCTCAAATGGCTACACCTTC	CASSEERGSNGYTF
TRBV19	TRBJ1-2	.	.	TGTGCCAGTACCATGAAGGGGAATGGCTACACCTTC	CASTMKGNGYTF